The rows below give T cell receptor beta chains drawn from one sample of a study of Ad26.COV2.S vaccination and SARS-CoV-2 variants. The method was immunoSEQ multiplex PCR; TCRdb's version includes in-frame clones alone and lacks a portion of them. The sample lists 350,000 to 400,000 clones, over 75% occurring once. The source material was peripheral blood, sampled in a trial of Ad26.COV2.S vaccine versus placebo. These TCRs come from a person aged 18-60 years who received the Ad26.COV2.S COVID-19 vaccine or a placebo. CDR3s include the opening cysteine and the closing phenylalanine or tryptophan. Each record gives: V gene, CDR3 length, clone size, D gene, J gene, CDR3 protein, CDR3 DNA. D genes are given only for firm matches. Expanded clones are given a class, and other clones once, few, many or no size at all.

TRBV7-2	15	.	TRBD2	TRBJ2-5	CASSSRLVGRETQYF	TGTGCCAGCAGCTCCAGACTAGTCGGGAGGGAGACCCAGTACTTC
TRBV12-3/TRBV12-4	11	.	.	TRBJ1-3	CASSLGNTIYF	TGTGCCAGCAGTCTGGGAAACACCATATATTTT
TRBV7-8	17	.	TRBD2	TRBJ2-5	CASSLEVGSGSLETQYF	TGTGCCAGCAGCTTAGAAGTTGGTAGCGGGAGTCTTGAGACCCAGTACTTC
TRBV3-1/TRBV3-2	18	.	TRBD2	TRBJ2-7	CASSGRLAGLLSSYEQYF	TGTGCCAGCAGCGGCCGACTAGCGGGCCTCCTCAGCTCCTACGAGCAGTACTTC
TRBV7-9	16	.	.	TRBJ2-1	CASSLAQLARADEQFF	TGTGCCAGCAGCTTAGCGCAGCTAGCGCGAGCGGATGAGCAGTTCTTC
TRBV7-3	15	.	.	TRBJ2-3	CASSLTPASTDTQYF	TGTGCCAGCAGCTTAACCCCTGCCTCCACAGATACGCAGTATTTT
TRBV10-3	15	.	TRBD1	TRBJ1-4	CAISESQGAVEKLFF	TGTGCCATCAGTGAGTCGCAGGGGGCAGTTGAAAAACTGTTTTTT
TRBV2	14	once	.	TRBJ2-6	CASRSEVGANVLTF	TGTGCCAGCCGTTCTGAAGTCGGGGCCAACGTCCTGACTTTC
TRBV7-9	17	.	TRBD1	TRBJ1-1	CASSLAFRGRGNTEAFF	TGTGCCAGCAGCTTAGCGTTCAGGGGGCGTGGGAACACTGAAGCTTTCTTT
TRBV5-5	15	.	TRBD1	TRBJ1-4	CASSSRTGANEKLFF	TGTGCCAGCAGCTCCCGGACAGGGGCCAATGAAAAACTGTTTTTT
TRBV6-5	14	.	.	TRBJ2-7	CASNVGTPYGEQYF	TGTGCCAGCAACGTCGGGACACCTTACGGAGAGCAGTACTTC
TRBV25-1	17	.	TRBD2	TRBJ2-7	CASSDQNGRMGPYEQYF	TGTGCCAGCAGTGACCAAAACGGGAGGATGGGACCTTACGAGCAGTACTTC
TRBV6-2/TRBV6-3	14	.	.	TRBJ2-5	CASSPIWRGETQYF	TGTGCCAGCAGCCCCATCTGGAGGGGAGAGACCCAGTACTTC
TRBV5-4	16	.	TRBD2	TRBJ2-1	CASSQPGGSSYNEQFF	TGTGCCAGCAGTCAACCGGGGGGTAGCTCCTACAATGAGCAGTTCTTC
TRBV15	14	.	.	TRBJ1-4	CATSSTGSNEKLFF	TGTGCCACCAGCAGTACAGGGTCTAATGAAAAACTGTTTTTT
TRBV14	20	.	TRBD2	TRBJ2-2	CASSQLSGLAGAGEIGELFF	TGTGCCAGCAGCCAGCTTTCCGGACTAGCGGGAGCCGGGGAGATCGGGGAGCTGTTTTTT